The 32 T cell receptor beta chains below were found in one sample sequenced in a study of T cell responses to AZD1222 COVID-19 vaccine. Generated by immunoSEQ multiplex PCR, the TCRdb table keeps only in-frame clones and is missing some. The table records 110,000 or so clones, over 85% of them present only once. The material sequenced was peripheral blood, taken on day 0 of MenACWY control vaccination. These receptors came from an adult in good health.

The chain uses TRBV6-7 and TRBJ2-7, with D tentatively TRBD1 (5 bases). TRBV6-7 is an ORF, with its function uncertain. The CDR3 has 13 amino acids. V lost 0 bases to trimming and J lost 5 bases, with 8 bases between them. The CDR3 region is CASSYSIGDEQYF. The CDR3 DNA sequence: TGTGCCAGCAGTTACTCGATAGGGGACGAGCAGTACTTC.

V and J are TRBV6-5 and TRBJ1-6; D gene ambiguous. The CDR3 consists of 11 residues. CDR1 and CDR2 from the germline V gene are MNHEY and SVGAGI. V was shortened by 6 bases and J by 10 bases, with 7 bases between the two germline ends. CDR3 protein: CASSLWSPLHF. The CDR3 nucleotides are TGTGCCAGCAGCCTTTGGTCACCCCTCCACTTT.

The chain is built from TRBV24-1 and TRBJ1-1; D possibly corresponds to TRBD1 (6 bases). The V gene lost 4 bases and the J gene lost 1 base, with 9 bases spanning the gap. Germline assignment: CDR1 KGHDR and CDR2 SFDVKD. This CDR3 has 14 residues. The CDR3 reads CATSDDRPNTEAFF. CDR3 DNA: TGTGCCACCAGTGACGACAGGCCGAACACTGAAGCTTTCTTT.

This chain uses TRBV29-1 with TRBJ2-3; D is uncertain. V shed 3 bases and J shed 0 bases, with 7 bases lying between them. Germline CDR1 SQVTM, CDR2 ANQGSEA. The CDR3 has 13 residues. CDR3 coding DNA: TGCAGCGTTGATACTTCTAGCACAGATACGCAGTATTTT. This gives the protein CSVDTSSTDTQYF.

This chain links TRBV7-8 with TRBJ2-7; D is possibly TRBD2 (5 bases). Germline V gene data show CDR1 as SGHVS and CDR2 as FQNEAQ. The V and J ends lost 2 bases and 0 bases respectively, with 11 bases between them. The CDR3 extends over 15 amino acids. As DNA, the CDR3 is TGTGCCAGCAGCTTACTCAGCGGCCTCTCCTACGAGCAGTACTTC. This gives the protein CASSLLSGLSYEQYF.

The chain employs TRBV2 and TRBJ2-7; 13 nucleotides line up with TRBD2. The V gene end was trimmed by 4 bases and the J gene end by 2 bases; junction bases not matched to a gene: 11. The germline V gene encodes CDR1 SNHLY and CDR2 FYNNEI. The CDR3 runs 18 residues. Here the CDR3 DNA reads TGTGCCAGCAGTGCGGGACTAGCGGGATCCCGCGGGGCCTACGAGCAGTACTTC. Its protein product is CASSAGLAGSRGAYEQYF.

This CDR3 reads CAISEGREGEKLFF. Written as DNA, the CDR3 is TGTGCCATCAGTGAAGGTAGGGAAGGCGAAAAACTGTTTTTT. The chain has TRBV10-3 and TRBJ1-4; no definite D call. Looked up from germline, CDR1 is ENHRY and CDR2 is SYGVKD. The V gene lost 3 bases and the J gene lost 8 bases, with 13 bases spanning the gap. This CDR3 spans 14 amino acids.

Regarding this clone: Germline is not matched at one junction end, which may reflect a read error. The chain has TRBV12-3 or TRBV12-4 and TRBJ2-7; no reliable D call. This CDR3 is 13 amino acids long. CDR3 sequence: CASSFSPWAAVGF. CDR3 sequence (DNA): TGTGCCAGCAGTTTTTCGCCCTGGGCTGCCGTGGGATTT.

This rearrangement joins TRBV28 to TRBJ2-7, with 7 bases identical to TRBD1. The CDR3 spans 15 residues. From germline, CDR1 is MDHEN and CDR2 SYDVKM. The V and J ends lost 8 bases and 5 bases, in that order; junction bases with no gene match: 15. The CDR3 DNA follows: TGTGCCAGCGGCCTAACTGACAGGGCCCTCGACGAGCAGTACTTC. This sequence encodes CASGLTDRALDEQYF.

The V call is TRBV6-5, the J call TRBJ1-1, with D uncertain. Deletions cut 0 bases from V and 1 base from J, with 12 bases between. The germline V gene has CDR1 MNHEY and CDR2 SVGAGI. This CDR3 has 16 amino acids. The CDR3 loop is CASSYSRVPRNTEAFF. The CDR3 region has the DNA TGTGCCAGCAGTTACTCTCGGGTTCCTAGGAACACTGAAGCTTTCTTT.

The chain recombines TRBV12-5 with TRBJ2-6; no clear D. The V end lost 6 bases, the J end lost 2 bases, and 11 bases lay between the germline ends. The CDR3 extends over 15 amino acids. Germline CDR1 reads LGHNT; CDR2 reads FRNRAP. The DNA of the CDR3 is TGTGCTAGTGGCTCCCCCTCCACTGGGGCCAACGTCCTGACTTTC. Translated: CASGSPSTGANVLTF.

The rearrangement links TRBV27 to TRBJ1-5, with 7 nucleotides matching TRBD1. CDR3 length equals 15 residues. Trimming cost V 5 bases and J 8 bases; bases outside gene matches: 12. Germline V gene lookup returns CDR1 MNHEY and CDR2 SMNVEV (reference sequence). In nucleotides, the CDR3 is TGTGCCAGCAGTCCAAGTGACAGGGAATGGAAGCCCCAGCATTTT. Its protein is CASSPSDREWKPQHF.

The V and J genes are TRBV5-1 and TRBJ1-3; the D gene is possibly TRBD1 (6 bases). The V end lost 5 bases, the J end lost 0 bases, and 15 bases lay between the germline ends. This CDR3 has 16 amino acids. The germline V gene encodes CDR1 SGHRS and CDR2 YFSETQ. The CDR3 reads CASSPYRAYSGNTIYF. In DNA, the CDR3 is TGCGCCAGCAGTCCTTACAGGGCCTACTCTGGAAACACCATATATTTT.

This sequence joins TRBV5-1 and TRBJ1-4; 7 positions agree with TRBD1. The CDR3 has 14 amino acids. Germline CDR1 is SGHRS and CDR2 is YFSETQ. The ends lost 2 bases at V and 6 bases at J; junction bases unmatched: 4. CDR3 in DNA: TGCGCCAGCAGCTTACAGGGGTCGGATGAAAAACTGTTTTTT. Translating it yields CASSLQGSDEKLFF.

V is TRBV28 and J is TRBJ2-7, with a tentative D call TRBD2 (6 bases). The CDR3 length is 14 residues. CDR1 is MDHEN and CDR2 is SYDVKM in the germline V gene. Trimming took off 3 bases at V and 4 bases at J, with 13 bases between the two ends. The CDR3 here is CASSLSGLRYEQYF. The CDR3 DNA sequence: TGTGCCAGCAGTTTGTCGGGACTCCGTTACGAGCAGTACTTC.

The chain employs TRBV11-1 and TRBJ1-2, with TRBD1 identical over 9 bases. J was trimmed by 8 bases and V by 6 bases; bases with no gene match: 7. Germline-derived CDR1 and CDR2 are SGHAT and FQDESV (reference sequence). The CDR3 extends over 13 amino acids. The CDR3 region has the DNA TGTGCCAGCAGACCACAGGGGGCGCGAGGCTACACCTTC. Its translation: CASRPQGARGYTF.

V usage is TRBV10-2 and J usage is TRBJ2-7; no reliable D call. CDR1 is WSHSY, CDR2 SAAADI, per germline. V was shortened by 1 base and J by 5 bases, with 0 bases between the two germline ends. The CDR3 consists of 10 residues. Written as DNA, the CDR3 is TGCGCCAGCAGTGAGTACGAGCAGTACTTC. Protein product: CASSEYEQYF.

Here the CDR3 reads CASRRLAGEPYEQYF. The CDR3 DNA reads as TGTGCCAGCCGCCGTTTAGCGGGGGAGCCCTACGAGCAGTACTTC. The V gene is TRBV9, the J gene TRBJ2-7; 9 bases map to TRBD2. This CDR3 has 15 amino acids. Looked up from germline, CDR1 is SGDLS and CDR2 is YYNGEE. Trimming removed 7 bases from V and 2 bases from J; junction bases left unmatched: 10.

The gene calls are TRBV4-3 and TRBJ2-5; no clear D. The V gene's germline CDR1 is LGHNA and CDR2 YSLEER. The CDR3 consists of 15 residues. V shed 0 bases and J shed 3 bases, with 11 bases lying between them. CDR3 sequence reads: CASSQDYTSEETQYF. Written as DNA, the CDR3 is TGCGCCAGCAGCCAAGATTACACTTCGGAAGAGACCCAGTACTTC.

V usage is TRBV7-2 and J usage is TRBJ1-3; D not certain. The CDR3 contains 15 residues. The germline V gene encodes CDR1 SGHTA and CDR2 FQGNSA. Deletions cut 5 bases from V and 0 bases from J, with 11 bases between. Written as DNA, the CDR3 is TGTGCCAGCAGCCGCCTACAGAGCTCTGGAAACACCATATATTTT. The encoded protein is CASSRLQSSGNTIYF.

The chain has TRBV28 and TRBJ1-6; a weak D match, TRBD1 (6 bases). Germline values: CDR1 MDHEN, CDR2 SYDVKM. V lost 2 bases and J lost 9, with 11 bases in between. The CDR3 is made up of 14 amino acids. The CDR3: CASSLTGYGSPLHF. DNA for the CDR3: TGTGCCAGCAGTTTAACAGGGTATGGTTCACCCCTCCACTTT.

This clone occurred once. This chain uses TRBV7-3 with TRBJ2-5, with 14 bases identical to TRBD2. This CDR3 has 14 residues. Losses at the gene ends were 5 bases for V and 7 bases for J; bases not matched to a gene: 3. Per germline, CDR1 SGHTA and CDR2 FQGTGA. DNA for the CDR3: TGTGCCAGCAGCCCCGGACTAGCGGGGGGGACCCAGTACTTC. This encodes CASSPGLAGGTQYF.

The V call is TRBV19, the J call TRBJ2-1, with TRBD2 identical over 7 bases. The germline gives CDR1 LNHDA, CDR2 SQIVND (reference sequence). The junction had 4 bases not matched to a gene; V was cut back by 3 bases and J by 2 bases. CDR3 length: 15 amino acids. In DNA form, the CDR3 reads TGTGCCAGTAGTATTAGCAGCGGGGCCTACAATGAGCAGTTCTTC. Its translation: CASSISSGAYNEQFF.

In its sample, this clone was seen a few times. The chain links TRBV7-2 to TRBJ1-5, with D unclear. The V and J ends lost 1 base and 0 bases respectively, with 4 bases between them. The germline CDR1 and CDR2 sequences are SGHTA and FQGNSA. The CDR3 contains 14 residues. The CDR3, as DNA: TGTGCCAGCAGCTTAGGAACTAGCAATCAGCCCCAGCATTTT. Translating gives CASSLGTSNQPQHF.

The chain recombines TRBV7-9 with TRBJ1-1; weak D call: TRBD1 (6 bases). Trimming removed 5 bases from V and 6 bases from J, with 19 bases in between. CDR1 is SEHNR, CDR2 FQNEAQ, per germline (reference sequence). The CDR3 length is 15 residues. Here the CDR3 DNA reads TGTGCCAGCAGCACCCGGACAGCTAGGGCTGCTGAAGCTTTCTTT. Translated: CASSTRTARAAEAFF.

The chain employs TRBV19 and TRBJ2-1; the D is unclear. Trimming took 3 bases from V and 2 from J, leaving 8 bases between them. The CDR3 length is 14 residues. Germline V gives CDR1 LNHDA, CDR2 SQIVND (reference sequence). The CDR3 DNA follows: TGTGCCAGTAGTATGGCCGGAGCCTACAATGAGCAGTTCTTC. Its translation: CASSMAGAYNEQFF.

The chain uses TRBV7-2 and TRBJ2-5; 8 bases are shared with TRBD2. Trimming cost V 1 base and J 6 bases; bases outside gene matches: 13. There are 17 residues in the CDR3. Per germline, CDR1 SGHTA and CDR2 FQGNSA. CDR3 nucleotide sequence: TGTGCCAGCAGCTTAGGTGGGGCTAGCGGGCCGGCGAAGACCCAGTACTTC. Protein product: CASSLGGASGPAKTQYF. The full variable domain, completed using reference TRBV7-2 and TRBJ2-5, is GAGVSQSPSNKVTEKGKDVELRCDPISGHTALYWYRQSLGQGLEFLIYFQGNSAPDKSGLPSDRFSAERTGGSVSTLTIQRTQQEDSAVYLCASSLGGASGPAKTQYFGPGTRLLVL.

The chain joins TRBV5-1 to TRBJ2-2; D is ambiguous. The CDR3 has 14 residues. V dropped 0 bases and J dropped 0 bases, with 3 bases sitting between them. CDR1 is SGHRS and CDR2 is YFSETQ in the germline V gene. The CDR3 DNA reads TGCGCCAGCAGCTTGGAAACGAACACCGGGGAGCTGTTTTTT. This gives the protein CASSLETNTGELFF.

V is TRBV7-9 and J is TRBJ1-3, with D perhaps TRBD1 (5 bases). Per germline, CDR1 SEHNR and CDR2 FQNEAQ (reference sequence). V was cut by 4 bases and J by 1 base, with 11 bases left in between. The CDR3 spans 15 residues. This chain's CDR3 is CASSSQGISGNTIYF. The CDR3 DNA is TGTGCCAGCAGCTCGCAGGGAATATCTGGAAACACCATATATTTT.

CDR3 nucleotides: TGTGCCAGCAGTTTAGAAGGACAGCCCAGCTCCTATAATTCACCCCTCCACTTT. As protein: CASSLEGQPSSYNSPLHF. This chain uses TRBV27 with TRBJ1-6; a weak D match, TRBD1 (6 bases). Germline CDR1 and CDR2: MNHEY and SMNVEV (reference sequence). Trimming removed 2 bases from V and 0 bases from J, with 14 bases in between. CDR3 length: 18 amino acids.

The chain employs TRBV7-9 and TRBJ1-1, with TRBD1 as a possible D gene (5 bases). From germline, CDR1 is SEHNR and CDR2 FQNEAQ (reference sequence). This CDR3 has 13 residues. Trimming cost V 5 bases and J 4 bases, with 11 bases left between them. The CDR3 DNA is TGTGCCAGCAGCCCTGGGGGGACCACTGAAGCTTTCTTT. It yields the protein CASSPGGTTEAFF. Based on the CDR3 plus reference TRBV7-9 and TRBJ1-1, the full variable domain is DTGVSQNPRHKITKRGQNVTFRCDPISEHNRLYWYRQTLGQGPEFLTYFQNEAQLEKSRLLSDRFSAERPKGSFSTLEIQRTEQGDSAMYLCASSPGGTTEAFFGQGTRLTVV.

V gene TRBV27 combines with J gene TRBJ2-5; D is unclear. V lost 0 bases and J lost 1, with 12 bases in between. Germline V lookup: CDR1 MNHEY, CDR2 SMNVEV (reference sequence). This CDR3 is built from 16 residues. This CDR3 reads CASSLSVRTSQETQYF. The CDR3 DNA reads TGTGCCAGCAGTTTATCTGTCAGGACCTCCCAAGAGACCCAGTACTTC.